The 12 T cell receptor beta chains reported below all come from one sample, sequenced in a study of technical replicates of blood from a handful of donors. Libraries were prepared by immunoSEQ multiplex PCR; TCRdb keeps only in-frame clonotypes and omits some of them. This sample has tens of thousands of clones; approximately 94% occur once, and the top ten carry approximately 0.41%. Sequencing was done on a sample of T cells isolated from PBMCs. Every receptor here comes from a human donor in good health.

The chain uses TRBV9 and TRBJ2-1; 7 bases are shared with TRBD1. Germline V CDR1 and CDR2: SGDLS, YYNGEE. Unmatched junction bases numbered 9, after V lost 4 bases and J lost 2 bases. This CDR3 has 16 residues. The CDR3 coding sequence is TGTGCCAGCAGCTGGAACAGGGGAGTTGCCTACAATGAGCAGTTCTTC. Translating it yields CASSWNRGVAYNEQFF. The complete variable domain, with remaining parts taken from reference TRBV9 and TRBJ2-1, reads DSGVTQTPKHLITATGQRVTLRCSPRSGDLSVYWYQQSLDQGLQFLIQYYNGEERAKGNILERFSAQQFPDLHSELNLSSLELGDSALYFCASSWNRGVAYNEQFFGPGTRLTVL.

V usage is TRBV25-1 and J usage is TRBJ1-1; 7 bases are shared with TRBD1. Trimming took 7 bases from V and 4 from J; bases not matched to a gene: 12. The CDR3 runs 15 residues. Germline CDR1 is MGHDK and CDR2 is SYGVNS. CDR3 loop: CASTSQGGSATEAFF. The CDR3 DNA is TGTGCCAGCACCTCCCAGGGGGGTTCGGCCACTGAAGCTTTCTTT.

The chain joins TRBV27 to TRBJ2-7, with 7 bases identical to TRBD2. Unmatched junction bases numbered 7, after V lost 2 bases and J lost 3 bases. CDR1 is MNHEY, CDR2 SMNVEV, per germline (reference sequence). The CDR3 spans 15 residues. The CDR3 bases are TGTGCCAGCAGTTTAGGTGGCGGGAGTCTCTACGAGCAGTACTTC. Protein product: CASSLGGGSLYEQYF.

The chain couples TRBV5-1 to TRBJ2-7; TRBD2 matches at 7 bases. The CDR3 length is 17 residues. V lost 5 bases and J lost 1; bases outside the gene matches: 15. Germline CDR1 reads SGHRS; CDR2 reads YFSETQ. The CDR3 sequence is CASSVVSLSGDSYEQYF. DNA for the CDR3: TGCGCCAGCAGTGTTGTCAGCCTGAGCGGGGATTCCTACGAGCAGTACTTC.

The rearrangement uses TRBV6-1 and TRBJ1-1; 7 bases are shared with TRBD1. CDR1 and CDR2 (germline): MNHNS, SASEGT. The CDR3 sequence is 15 residues long. The V segment lost 4 bases and the J segment 4 bases; nucleotides outside the gene matches: 9. The CDR3: CASSGGTARTTEAFF. The CDR3 DNA follows: TGTGCCAGCAGTGGTGGGACAGCCCGCACCACTGAAGCTTTCTTT.

V is TRBV7-2 and J is TRBJ1-1; D is unclear. Germline V CDR1 and CDR2: SGHTA, FQGNSA. This CDR3 has 16 residues. V was clipped by 1 base and J by 1 base, with 13 bases between them. The DNA for the CDR3 is TGTGCCAGCAGCTTAGGAACCCGGGTTTCGAACACTGAAGCTTTCTTT. Protein: CASSLGTRVSNTEAFF.

The chain recombines TRBV30 with TRBJ2-7, with D possibly being TRBD2 (5 bases). Germline V gene sequence: CDR1 GTSNPN, CDR2 SVGIG (reference sequence). V lost 0 bases and J 2 bases, leaving 11 bases between the germline ends. This CDR3 region has 14 residues. In DNA, the CDR3 is TGTGCCTGGAGTGTACTCCCGGGAACCTACGAGCAGTACTTC. It specifies CAWSVLPGTYEQYF.

V usage is TRBV4-1 and J usage is TRBJ2-3; TRBD2 matches at 10 bases. There are 15 residues in the CDR3. CDR1 MGHRA and CDR2 YSYEKL come from the germline V gene. V lost 2 bases and J lost 2; bases outside the gene matches: 1. The CDR3 is CASSQTSGDTDTQYF. Written as DNA, the CDR3 is TGCGCCAGCAGCCAAACTAGCGGGGACACAGATACGCAGTATTTT.

This chain uses TRBV27 with TRBJ2-1; possible D gene TRBD1, 5 bases. Trimming took 8 bases from V and 7 from J, leaving 18 bases between them. CDR3 length: 14 residues. Germline CDR1 is MNHEY and CDR2 is SMNVEV (reference sequence). The CDR3: CASSWGGEGNEQFF. In DNA, the CDR3 is TGTGCCAGCTCCTGGGGCGGAGAAGGAAATGAGCAGTTCTTC.

J is TRBJ1-1 and V is TRBV6-5; D not certain. The V gene lost 2 bases and the J gene lost 2 bases, with 9 bases spanning the gap. CDR1 MNHEY and CDR2 SVGAGI come from the germline V gene. The CDR3 is 14 residues long. Here the CDR3 reads CASSYHRENTEAFF. The CDR3, as DNA: TGTGCCAGCAGTTACCACAGAGAAAACACTGAAGCTTTCTTT.

The rearrangement links TRBV9 to TRBJ2-1; 11 bases map to TRBD2. The CDR3 extends over 16 amino acids. Germline V lookup: CDR1 SGDLS, CDR2 YYNGEE. V lost 3 bases and J lost 7; bases outside the gene matches: 9. CDR3 bases: TGTGCCAGCAGCGACGGCCTAGCGGGAGGTAATAATGAGCAGTTCTTC. Translation gives CASSDGLAGGNNEQFF.

The J gene is TRBJ2-7, the V gene TRBV2; TRBD2 is a possible D gene (7 bases). CDR1 is SNHLY, CDR2 FYNNEI, per germline. This CDR3 is built from 13 residues. V lost 7 bases and J lost 2, with 12 bases in between. CDR3: CASTLGGPYEQYF. The CDR3 DNA is TGTGCCAGCACGTTGGGGGGGCCCTACGAGCAGTACTTC.